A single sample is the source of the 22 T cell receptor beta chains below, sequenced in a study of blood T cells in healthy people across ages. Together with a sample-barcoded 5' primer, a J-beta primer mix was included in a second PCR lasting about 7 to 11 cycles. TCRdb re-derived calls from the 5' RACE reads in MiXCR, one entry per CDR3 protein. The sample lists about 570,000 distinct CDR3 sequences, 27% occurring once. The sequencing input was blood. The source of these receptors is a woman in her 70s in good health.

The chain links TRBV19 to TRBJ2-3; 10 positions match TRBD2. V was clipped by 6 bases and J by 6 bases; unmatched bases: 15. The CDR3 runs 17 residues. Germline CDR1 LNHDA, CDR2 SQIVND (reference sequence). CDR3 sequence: CASSLPPGLALLDTQYF. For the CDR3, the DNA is TGTGCCAGTAGCCTACCTCCGGGACTAGCGCTCTTGGATACGCAGTATTTT.

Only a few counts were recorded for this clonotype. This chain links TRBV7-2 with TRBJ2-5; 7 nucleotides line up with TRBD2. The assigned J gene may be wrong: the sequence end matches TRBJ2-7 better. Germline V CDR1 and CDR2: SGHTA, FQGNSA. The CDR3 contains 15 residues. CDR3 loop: CASRSSSGGTYEQYF. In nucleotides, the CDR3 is TGTGCCAGCAGAAGCTCTAGCGGAGGCACCTACGAGCAGTACTTC.

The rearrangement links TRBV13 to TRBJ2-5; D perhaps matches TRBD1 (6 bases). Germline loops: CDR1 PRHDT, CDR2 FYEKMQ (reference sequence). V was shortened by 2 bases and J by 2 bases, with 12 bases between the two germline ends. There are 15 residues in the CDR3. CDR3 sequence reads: CASSLMTGRQETQYF. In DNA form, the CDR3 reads TGTGCCAGCAGCTTAATGACAGGACGACAAGAGACCCAGTACTTC.

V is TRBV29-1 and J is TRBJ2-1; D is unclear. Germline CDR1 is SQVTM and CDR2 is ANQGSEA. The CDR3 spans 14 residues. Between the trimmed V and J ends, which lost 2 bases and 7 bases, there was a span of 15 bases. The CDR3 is CSVEIGGVRNEQFF. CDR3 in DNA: TGCAGCGTTGAAATAGGTGGGGTTCGGAATGAGCAGTTCTTC.

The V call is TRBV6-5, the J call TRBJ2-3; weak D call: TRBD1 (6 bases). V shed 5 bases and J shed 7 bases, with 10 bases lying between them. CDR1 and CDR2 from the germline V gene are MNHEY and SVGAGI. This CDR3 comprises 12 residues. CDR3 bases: TGTGCCAGCAGTGGGGACACCAATACGCAGTATTTT. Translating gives CASSGDTNTQYF.

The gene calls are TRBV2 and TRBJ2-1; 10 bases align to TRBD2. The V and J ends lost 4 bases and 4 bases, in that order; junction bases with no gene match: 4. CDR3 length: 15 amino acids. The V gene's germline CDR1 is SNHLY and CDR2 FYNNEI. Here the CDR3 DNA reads TGTGCCAGCAGTGGAACACTAGCGGGGTACAATGAGCAGTTCTTC. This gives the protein CASSGTLAGYNEQFF.

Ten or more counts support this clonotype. This CDR3 reads CASSLGSTQETQYF. CDR3 in DNA: TGTGCCAGCAGCTTGGGTTCGACACAAGAGACCCAGTACTTC. The J gene is TRBJ2-5, the V gene TRBV5-4; D not resolved. The germline gives CDR1 SGHNT, CDR2 YYREEE (reference sequence). The CDR3 covers 14 residues. Trimming removed 0 bases from V and 2 bases from J, with 8 bases in between.

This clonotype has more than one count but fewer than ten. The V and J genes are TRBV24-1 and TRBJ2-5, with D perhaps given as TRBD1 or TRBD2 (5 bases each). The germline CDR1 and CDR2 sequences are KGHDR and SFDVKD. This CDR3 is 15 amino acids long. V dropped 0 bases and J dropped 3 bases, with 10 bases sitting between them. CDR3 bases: TGTGCCACCAGTGATTTGGGGACCAACGAAGAGACCCAGTACTTC. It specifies CATSDLGTNEETQYF.

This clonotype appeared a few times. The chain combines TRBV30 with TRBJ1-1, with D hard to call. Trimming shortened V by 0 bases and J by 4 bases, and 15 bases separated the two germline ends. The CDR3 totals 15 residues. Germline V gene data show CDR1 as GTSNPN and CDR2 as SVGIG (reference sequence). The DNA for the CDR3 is TGTGCCTGGAGTGTAGCCCTGGGAGAGGGCACTGAAGCTTTCTTT. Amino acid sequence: CAWSVALGEGTEAFF.

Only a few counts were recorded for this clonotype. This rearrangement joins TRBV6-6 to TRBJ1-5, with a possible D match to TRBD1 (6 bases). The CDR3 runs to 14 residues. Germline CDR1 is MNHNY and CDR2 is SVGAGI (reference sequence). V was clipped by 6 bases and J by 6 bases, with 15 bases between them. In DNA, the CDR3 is TGTGCCAGCAGCCTGACAGGATGGGGTCAGCCCCAGCATTTT. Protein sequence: CASSLTGWGQPQHF.

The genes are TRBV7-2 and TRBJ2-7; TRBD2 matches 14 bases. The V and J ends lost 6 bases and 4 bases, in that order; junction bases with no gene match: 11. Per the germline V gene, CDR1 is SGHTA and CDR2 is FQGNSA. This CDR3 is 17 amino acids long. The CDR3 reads CASRTSGGATSPYEQYF. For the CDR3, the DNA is TGTGCCAGCAGGACTAGCGGGGGGGCGACCAGTCCGTACGAGCAGTACTTC.

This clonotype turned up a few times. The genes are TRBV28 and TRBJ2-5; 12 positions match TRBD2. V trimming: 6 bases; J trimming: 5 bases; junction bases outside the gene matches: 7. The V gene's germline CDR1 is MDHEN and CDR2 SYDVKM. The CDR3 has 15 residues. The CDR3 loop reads CASSHPGTSGETQYF. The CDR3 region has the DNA TGTGCCAGCAGCCACCCCGGGACTAGCGGGGAGACCCAGTACTTC.

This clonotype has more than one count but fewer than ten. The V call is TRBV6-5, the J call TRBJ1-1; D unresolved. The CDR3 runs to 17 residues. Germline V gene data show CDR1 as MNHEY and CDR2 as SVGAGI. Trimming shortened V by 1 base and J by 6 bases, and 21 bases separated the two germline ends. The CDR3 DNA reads TGTGCCAGCAGTTACTTATCTCGACGCGGGCCATCCGCTGAAGCTTTCTTT. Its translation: CASSYLSRRGPSAEAFF.

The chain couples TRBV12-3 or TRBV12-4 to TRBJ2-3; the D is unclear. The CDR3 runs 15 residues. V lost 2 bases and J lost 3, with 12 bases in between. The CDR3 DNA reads TGTGCCAGCAGTTTATTCAGGTCCACGACAGATACGCAGTATTTT. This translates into CASSLFRSTTDTQYF.

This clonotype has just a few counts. The CDR3 spells CASSVALDSRNYGYTF. The DNA for the CDR3 is TGTGCCAGCAGCGTAGCTTTGGACAGCCGGAACTATGGCTACACCTTC. The chain uses TRBV9 and TRBJ1-2; tentatively, D is TRBD1 (6 bases). V was shortened by 0 bases and J by 2 bases, with 14 bases between the two germline ends. The CDR3 runs to 16 residues. Germline lookup yields CDR1 SGDLS and CDR2 YYNGEE.

CDR3 residues: CASSQAGRGNYGYTF. Here the CDR3 DNA reads TGTGCCAGCAGCCAAGCGGGCAGGGGGAACTATGGCTACACCTTC. The chain couples TRBV14 to TRBJ1-2, with 7 positions matching TRBD1. The germline V gene encodes CDR1 SGHDN and CDR2 FVKESK. The CDR3 consists of 15 residues. The V gene end was trimmed by 1 base and the J gene end by 2 bases; junction bases not matched to a gene: 4. Variable domain in full (rest from reference TRBV14 and TRBJ1-2): EAGVTQFPSHSVIEKGQTVTLRCDPISGHDNLYWYRRVMGKEIKFLLHFVKESKQDESGMPNNRFLAERTGGTYSTLKVQPAELEDSGVYFCASSQAGRGNYGYTFGSGTRLTVV.

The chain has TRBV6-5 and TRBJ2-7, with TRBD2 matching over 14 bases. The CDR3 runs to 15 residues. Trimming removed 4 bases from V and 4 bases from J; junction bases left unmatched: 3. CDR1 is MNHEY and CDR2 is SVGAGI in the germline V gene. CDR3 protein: CASSWGLAGVYEQYF. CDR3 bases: TGTGCCAGCAGTTGGGGACTAGCGGGGGTTTACGAGCAGTACTTC.

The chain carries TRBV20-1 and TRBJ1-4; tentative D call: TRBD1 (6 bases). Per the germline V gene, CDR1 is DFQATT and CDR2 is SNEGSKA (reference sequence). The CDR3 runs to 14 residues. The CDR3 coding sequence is TGCAGCCCTCTCTCCGGGATGGGGGCTGAAAAACTGTTTTTT. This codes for CSPLSGMGAEKLFF.

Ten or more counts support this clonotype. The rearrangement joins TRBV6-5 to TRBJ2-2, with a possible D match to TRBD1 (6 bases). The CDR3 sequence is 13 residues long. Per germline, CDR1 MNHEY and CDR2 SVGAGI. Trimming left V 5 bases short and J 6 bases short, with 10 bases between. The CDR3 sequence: CASSPRGPGELFF. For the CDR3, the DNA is TGTGCCAGCAGTCCCAGGGGCCCCGGGGAGCTGTTTTTT.

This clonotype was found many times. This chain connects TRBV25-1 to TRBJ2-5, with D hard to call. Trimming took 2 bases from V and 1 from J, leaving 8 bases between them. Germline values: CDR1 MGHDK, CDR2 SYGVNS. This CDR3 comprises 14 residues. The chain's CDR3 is CASSEVGSQETQYF. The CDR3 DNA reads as TGTGCCAGCAGTGAAGTAGGCAGCCAAGAGACCCAGTACTTC.

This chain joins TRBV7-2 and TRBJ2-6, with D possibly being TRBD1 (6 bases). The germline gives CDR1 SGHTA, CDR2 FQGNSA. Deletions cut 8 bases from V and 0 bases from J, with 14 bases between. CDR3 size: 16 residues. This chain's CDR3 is CASGQGQTSGANVLTF. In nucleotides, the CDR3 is TGTGCCAGCGGGCAGGGACAAACCTCTGGGGCCAACGTCCTGACTTTC. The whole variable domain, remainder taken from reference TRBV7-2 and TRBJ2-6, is GAGVSQSPSNKVTEKGKDVELRCDPISGHTALYWYRQSLGQGLEFLIYFQGNSAPDKSGLPSDRFSAERTGGSVSTLTIQRTQQEDSAVYLCASGQGQTSGANVLTFGAGSRLTVL.

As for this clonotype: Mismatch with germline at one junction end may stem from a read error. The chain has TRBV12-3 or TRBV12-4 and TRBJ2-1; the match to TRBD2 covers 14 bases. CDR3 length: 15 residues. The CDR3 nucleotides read TGTGCCGGCAGCCACTGGACTAGCGGGGGGATTGAGCAGTTCTTC. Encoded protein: CAGSHWTSGGIEQFF.